The source of this T cell receptor beta chain is a study of human T cells and chemical hapten exposure. Study background: Each week of the roughly 24-week study, patients had diphenylcyclopropenone applied to the scalp.

The sample's time point: pre-sensitization, week 0. Indicated treatment: therapeutic diphenylcyclopropenone sensitization with weekly scalp DPC. A word on this clonotype: The antigen remains undetermined.

The CDR3 sequence is 15 residues long. Per germline, CDR1 ENHRY and CDR2 SYGVKD. V was clipped by 6 bases and J by 5 bases; unmatched bases: 9. TCRdb passed the RACE reads through MiXCR, listing each CDR3 protein once. The data show approximately 90,000 distinct CDR3 sequences, approximately 9% seen once. Regarding the study as a whole: It was expanded TCRs that formed significantly more large CDR3 similarity clusters than controls did.

Sample: whole blood, taken in connection with sensitization to the hapten diphenylcyclopropenone (DPC). This TCR was recovered from a man aged 35-49 years with alopecia areata. Some clones in this sample may be carry-over from other donors' samples. The V and J genes are TRBV10-3 and TRBJ2-7; the match to TRBD2 covers 11 bases. The CDR3 nucleotides are TGTGCCATCAGAGCTAGCGGGGGGCCCGGCCACGAGCAGTACTTC. Its protein product is CAIRASGGPGHEQYF.